These 13 T cell receptor beta chains share one sample of origin, sequenced in a study of cytomegalovirus exposure and HLA in healthy donors. With 60 Vbeta and 13 Jbeta primers, the PCR was carried out. Measured with immunoSEQ multiplex PCR; TCRdb has only the in-frame clones, and not every one. The sample lists around 180,000 clones, around 80% occurring once. Specimen: PBMCs. Receptors were obtained from a girl aged 2-15 years in good health and CMV-seropositive.

CDR3 bases: TGCGCCAGCAGCTTGGCTGGCGGGGTGGGAGATACGCAGTATTTT. The encoded protein is CASSLAGGVGDTQYF. The chain employs TRBV5-1 and TRBJ2-3; maybe TRBD2 (6 bases). The V end was cut by 0 bases, the J end by 5 bases, with 13 bases between. Germline-derived CDR1 and CDR2 are SGHRS and YFSETQ. The CDR3 sequence is 15 residues long.

This clone was found a few times. The J gene is TRBJ1-6, the V gene TRBV6-1; the D gene is possibly TRBD1 (5 bases). Germline V lookup: CDR1 MNHNS, CDR2 SASEGT. The CDR3 loop spans 14 amino acids. Between the trimmed V and J ends, which lost 10 bases and 7 bases, there was a span of 17 bases. CDR3 residues: CATRGERSNSPLHF. The CDR3 region has the DNA TGTGCCACCAGAGGGGAACGGTCCAATTCACCCCTCCACTTT.

The chain uses TRBV15 and TRBJ2-1; TRBD2 matches at 7 bases. CDR1 is LNHNV and CDR2 is YYDKDF in the germline V gene (reference sequence). The CDR3 is 14 amino acids. V shed 3 bases, J shed 9 bases, and the junction held 8 bases outside the gene matches. The CDR3: CATSSGETSSEQFF. In nucleotides, the CDR3 is TGTGCCACCAGCAGCGGGGAGACTAGCAGTGAGCAGTTCTTC.

This clone was detected once. V is TRBV14 and J is TRBJ1-2, with D unclear. The germline gives CDR1 SGHDN, CDR2 FVKESK. The CDR3 sequence is 15 residues long. Trimming took 2 bases from V and 3 from J, leaving 13 bases between them. The CDR3 DNA sequence: TGTGCCAGCAGCCAAACAAGGACTTTATACTATGGCTACACCTTC. It is translated as CASSQTRTLYYGYTF.

This chain connects TRBV7-8 to TRBJ2-2; D may be TRBD2 (6 bases). The ends were cut back, 5 bases at V and 7 bases at J, with 14 bases in the middle. Germline values: CDR1 SGHVS, CDR2 FQNEAQ. The CDR3 spans 14 residues. The CDR3 DNA follows: TGTGCCAGCAGCCCCCGGGAGCATAACGGGGAGCTGTTTTTT. Its protein product is CASSPREHNGELFF.

The chain uses TRBV28 and TRBJ1-4; 7 bases line up with TRBD1. Germline CDR1 is MDHEN and CDR2 is SYDVKM. The CDR3 is 13 amino acids. Losses at the gene ends were 6 bases for V and 7 bases for J; bases not matched to a gene: 5. CDR3 amino acids: CASSIQGGEKLFF. The CDR3, as DNA: TGTGCCAGCAGCATCCAGGGGGGTGAAAAACTGTTTTTT.

The chain couples TRBV15 to TRBJ1-2; TRBD1 might be the D (6 bases). V was cut by 4 bases and J by 2 bases, with 11 bases left in between. CDR1 and CDR2 (germline): LNHNV, YYDKDF (reference sequence). The CDR3 length is 14 residues. CDR3 nucleotide sequence: TGTGCCACCAGCAATCCCGGGACAAACTATGGCTACACCTTC. Encoded protein: CATSNPGTNYGYTF.

This rearrangement joins TRBV28 to TRBJ1-5; TRBD1 matches at 8 bases. The germline V gene has CDR1 MDHEN and CDR2 SYDVKM. The CDR3 runs 15 residues. The J segment lost 3 bases and the V segment lost 2 bases, leaving 3 bases of the junction unmatched. CDR3 nucleotides: TGTGCCAGCAGTTTAGGACAGGGCCCCAATCAGCCCCAGCATTTT. Translation gives CASSLGQGPNQPQHF.

The CDR3 DNA follows: TGCGCCAGCAGCTTGGCAGCAGGGGAGACCCAGTACTTC. Its translation is CASSLAAGETQYF. The V gene is TRBV5-1, the J gene TRBJ2-5; maybe TRBD1 (5 bases). The CDR3 consists of 13 residues. The V gene's germline CDR1 is SGHRS and CDR2 YFSETQ. The V gene lost 0 bases and the J gene lost 5 bases, with 8 bases spanning the gap.

The chain couples TRBV5-4 to TRBJ1-2; possible D gene TRBD1, 5 bases. The CDR3 covers 14 residues. V lost 5 bases, J lost 0 bases, and 11 bases lay in between. In germline, CDR1 is SGHNT, CDR2 YYREEE (reference sequence). The CDR3 region has the DNA TGTGCCAGCAGTAGACAGAACTCTAACTATGGCTACACCTTC. Residues: CASSRQNSNYGYTF.

V is TRBV5-1 and J is TRBJ2-1; 11 bases map to TRBD2. Germline trimming cut 5 bases from V and 3 bases from J; bases unmatched to any gene: 7. The CDR3 is 16 amino acids. Germline values: CDR1 SGHRS, CDR2 YFSETQ. CDR3 in DNA: TGCGCCAGCAGTTCGTCGACTAGCGGGATCTACAATGAGCAGTTCTTC. This sequence encodes CASSSSTSGIYNEQFF.

This clone was found once. The CDR3 DNA is TGTGCCAGCAGTGAATTGTACACATCCGGCACAGATACGCAGTATTTT. Translation: CASSELYTSGTDTQYF. The chain is built from TRBV6-1 and TRBJ2-3; D unclear. The V end lost 2 bases, the J end lost 1 base, and 13 bases lay between the germline ends. The CDR3 spans 16 residues. Germline values: CDR1 MNHNS, CDR2 SASEGT.

The rearrangement uses TRBV12-5 and TRBJ1-1; no clear D. Germline-derived CDR1 and CDR2 are LGHNT and FRNRAP. Trimming pared 2 bases from V and 7 bases from J, leaving 8 bases between. This CDR3 spans 12 amino acids. This CDR3 reads CASGLRQVEAFF. The DNA for the CDR3 is TGTGCTAGTGGTTTGAGACAAGTTGAAGCTTTCTTT.